The T cell receptor (beta chain) under discussion was sequenced for a study of cytomegalovirus exposure and HLA in healthy donors. Germline V gene data show CDR1 as MDHEN and CDR2 as SYDVKM. The CDR3 spans 14 residues. The V end was cut by 5 bases, the J end by 1 base, with 9 bases between. The PCR made use of 60 Vbeta and 13 Jbeta primers. The method was immunoSEQ multiplex PCR; TCRdb's version includes in-frame clones alone and lacks a portion of them. The sample includes about 140,000 clones, 70% to 85% of them seen just once. Source material: PBMCs. This rearrangement joins TRBV28 to TRBJ1-5; tentatively, D is TRBD1 (6 bases). The sequence was collected from a man aged 25 to 40 in good health and CMV-seropositive. CDR3 amino acids: CASSDRISNQPQHF. The CDR3 DNA sequence: TGTGCCAGCAGTGACAGGATAAGCAATCAGCCCCAGCATTTT. Full variable domain (remainder filled in from reference TRBV28 and TRBJ1-5): DVKVTQSSRYLVKRTGEKVFLECVQDMDHENMFWYRQDPGLGLRLIYFSYDVKMKEKGDIPEGYSVSREKKERFSLILESASTNQTSMYLCASSDRISNQPQHFGDGTRLSIL.